The clone carrying this T cell receptor beta chain was observed a few times. The antigen is undetermined. This entry belongs to a study of cytomegalovirus exposure and HLA in healthy donors. The study's findings and limits: The majority of TCR sequences were rare, yet some public TCRs appeared in many donors.

In the PCR, 60 Vbeta and 13 Jbeta primers were used. TCRdb's table, derived via immunoSEQ multiplex PCR, lists solely in-frame clones and lacks some. The sample consists of 150,000 to 200,000 clones, 70% to 80% of them appearing once. The CDR3 sequence is 15 residues long. Looked up from germline, CDR1 is SGHTS and CDR2 is YDEGEE. V gave up 5 bases and J gave up 1 base, with 15 bases separating them. V usage is TRBV5-8 and J usage is TRBJ1-2; TRBD1 is a possible D gene (6 bases). Sequenced: PBMCs. The origin of this receptor is a woman between 50 and 59 years old in good health and CMV-seronegative. The DNA of the CDR3 is TGTGCCAGCAGGCCCGGAGACAGGAATAACTATGGCTACACCTTC. It specifies CASRPGDRNNYGYTF.